This T cell receptor beta chain was retrieved from a study of shared clonotypes between healthy human individuals. Study results and limitations: Richness estimates generally favored naive over memory subsets. Enrolling few donors narrowed the genetic and exposure-history diversity that was represented.

The CDR3 runs to 17 residues. Germline CDR1 SEHNR, CDR2 FQNEAQ (reference sequence). V lost 0 bases to trimming and J lost 4 bases, with 18 bases between them. Details on this clone: The antigen remains unidentified.

Assay execution took place at the deep level. Sequencing was performed with immunoSEQ multiplex PCR; in TCRdb, only in-frame clones are kept and a portion is missing. The sample has 730,000 or so clones; approximately 75% are singletons. Everyone who donated was a Caucasian adult who lived in Nashville, Tennessee. This TCR was recovered from a woman in her 30s in good health. The sequenced sample consisted of memory CD4+ T cells sorted from blood. The subset was: CD45RA-negative fraction. The chain recombines TRBV7-9 with TRBJ2-5, with D perhaps matching TRBD1 (6 bases). The DNA of the CDR3 is TGTGCCAGCAGCTTAGCTGGAGCAGGGGCGATAAGAGAGACCCAGTACTTC. It encodes CASSLAGAGAIRETQYF. Full variable domain (remainder filled in from reference TRBV7-9 and TRBJ2-5): DTGVSQNPRHKITKRGQNVTFRCDPISEHNRLYWYRQTLGQGPEFLTYFQNEAQLEKSRLLSDRFSAERPKGSFSTLEIQRTEQGDSAMYLCASSLAGAGAIRETQYFGPGTRLLVL.